The 8 T cell receptor beta chains presented below share a single source sample, sequenced in a study of blood T cell repertoires in COVID-19. Profiled with immunoSEQ multiplex PCR; TCRdb holds only in-frame clones, not every one. The top ten hold 2% to 2.5% of the sample, which has approximately 230,000 clones, around 86% seen once. Sequenced: peripheral blood. The source is a man aged 30 to 39 who had recovered from COVID-19.

CDR3 protein: CASSLGQGAWTGELFF. CDR3 DNA: TGTGCCAGCAGCCTTGGACAGGGGGCATGGACCGGGGAGCTGTTTTTT. This chain joins TRBV5-4 and TRBJ2-2; 11 bases fit TRBD1. The CDR3 is 16 amino acids. Trimming at V came to 4 bases and at J to 5 bases, leaving 7 bases not matched to a gene. Germline CDR1 is SGHNT and CDR2 is YYREEE (reference sequence).

The chain couples TRBV18 to TRBJ1-3; no firm D call. This CDR3 has 15 amino acids. The V and J ends lost 4 bases and 2 bases respectively, with 12 bases between them. Germline V lookup: CDR1 KGHSH, CDR2 LQKENI. CDR3 nucleotide sequence: TGTGCCAGCTCACAAGAAGTCCCGGCTGGAAACACCATATATTTT. Translation: CASSQEVPAGNTIYF.

The chain recombines TRBV27 with TRBJ1-2, with 9 bases that match TRBD1. The germline V gene encodes CDR1 MNHEY and CDR2 SMNVEV (reference sequence). The CDR3 sequence is 14 residues long. Here the CDR3 DNA reads TGTGCGACCTGGCCGGGACAGGGCTACTATGGCTACACCTTC. It specifies CATWPGQGYYGYTF.

This clone has only one observation. This chain uses TRBV14 with TRBJ2-2; D is undetermined. V lost 4 bases, J lost 4 bases, and 13 bases lay in between. This CDR3 contains 15 residues. The germline gives CDR1 SGHDN, CDR2 FVKESK. Written as DNA, the CDR3 is TGTGCCAGCAGCCCCGAAGCACAGTTCACCGGGGAGCTGTTTTTT. It yields the protein CASSPEAQFTGELFF.

This rearrangement joins TRBV19 to TRBJ2-3, with D possibly being TRBD2 (6 bases). Germline-derived CDR1 and CDR2 are LNHDA and SQIVND (reference sequence). The V end was cut by 3 bases, the J end by 4 bases, with 20 bases between. CDR3 length: 17 residues. Here the CDR3 DNA reads TGTGCCAGTAGTATCGGGGGATTGAGGCTAGTCGCAGATACGCAGTATTTT. Its translation is CASSIGGLRLVADTQYF.

The rearrangement joins TRBV6-5 to TRBJ1-2; the D is unclear. Trimming shortened V by 4 bases and J by 0 bases, and 6 bases separated the two germline ends. The CDR3 has 13 amino acids. The germline V gene encodes CDR1 MNHEY and CDR2 SVGAGI. In DNA, the CDR3 is TGTGCCAGCAGTTCATTAGCTAACTATGGCTACACCTTC. Its protein product is CASSSLANYGYTF.

This chain joins TRBV6-5 and TRBJ1-2; D ambiguous. Germline V gene sequence: CDR1 MNHEY, CDR2 SVGAGI. This CDR3 contains 13 residues. The V end was cut by 8 bases, the J end by 4 bases, with 14 bases between. The CDR3 here is CASEPGEAYGYTF. The DNA for the CDR3 is TGTGCCAGCGAACCCGGGGAGGCCTATGGCTACACCTTC.

The V call is TRBV9, the J call TRBJ2-5; D possibly corresponds to TRBD2 (5 bases). The length of the CDR3 is 14 residues. Trimming removed 0 bases from V and 7 bases from J, with 13 bases in between. Germline V CDR1 and CDR2: SGDLS, YYNGEE. The CDR3 sequence is CASSVGRGLGTQYF. DNA of the CDR3: TGTGCCAGCAGCGTAGGTCGGGGTTTGGGGACCCAGTACTTC.